The entry below gives a single TCR beta chain sequence along with its context. This sample also contains other DNA sequences that code for the same CDR3. V lost 2 bases to trimming and J lost 4 bases; unmatched junction nucleotides: 2. The CDR3 totals 14 residues. Per germline, CDR1 KGHSH and CDR2 LQKENI. Per the original data handling: Estimated nucleated cell counts came from reference gene primer amplification. Generated by immunoSEQ multiplex PCR, the TCRdb table keeps only in-frame clones and is missing some. The V and J calls and clone size were taken over from that table, and D and trimming were inferred from the DNA. This sample carries approximately 210,000 clones, around 89% of them seen once, and the ten largest clones take approximately 4%. The data stem from a study of blood T cell repertoires in COVID-19. Study at large: Material from acute and convalescent COVID-19 was sourced from the United States, Italy and Spain. PBMCs, B-cell-depleted T cells, or T cells provided the cDNA or gDNA that made up the material.

The clonotype originates from a human donor in a cohort sampled during active COVID-19. This chain connects TRBV18 to TRBJ2-5; 9 positions match TRBD1. Sequenced material: peripheral blood. The CDR3 region has the DNA TGTGCCAGCTCACCAGACAGGGGGATAGAGACCCAGTACTTC. This translates into CASSPDRGIETQYF.